The 7 T cell receptor beta chains reported below all come from one sample, sequenced in a study of vaccination and CD4 T cells after COVID-19. Oncomine TCR Beta short-read sequencing was applied to DNA from cultured CD4+ T cells. TCRdb analysed the PCR reads with MiXCR anew, one entry per CDR3 protein. The repertoire consists of more than 10,000 distinct CDR3 sequences, with roughly 66% occurring once and the leading ten covering roughly 7.2%. Sample treatment: approximately nine-day PBMC culture with coronavirus spike peptide pools or control peptides (ViraFEST assay). Antigen specificity for these receptors is unknown. This sample comprised CD4+ T cells from blood, cultured in vitro, obtained before SARS-CoV-2 vaccination. Every receptor here comes from a human donor who had recovered from COVID-19.

CDR3 sequence: CASSAEGDTQYF. The CDR3 nucleotides read TGTGCCAGCAGTGCCGAGGGAGATACGCAGTATTTT. J is TRBJ2-3 and V is TRBV6-1, with a weak D call TRBD2 (5 bases). Germline lookup yields CDR1 MNHNS and CDR2 SASEGT. The CDR3 length is 12 residues. Trimming took 4 bases from V and 5 from J, leaving 7 bases between them.

The rearrangement joins TRBV10-3 to TRBJ2-5; perhaps D is TRBD1 or TRBD2 (5 bases each). CDR1 and CDR2 from the germline V gene are ENHRY and SYGVKD. V lost 4 bases to trimming and J lost 4 bases, with 19 bases between them. This CDR3 is 16 amino acids long. Here the CDR3 reads CAISATRGAVGETQYF. The CDR3 bases are TGTGCCATCAGTGCGACCCGGGGCGCAGTAGGAGAGACCCAGTACTTC.

In the case of this clonotype: At one end, the junction sequence differs from germline, possibly due to a read error. The chain is built from TRBV2 and TRBJ2-1; TRBD2 matches 8 bases. Germline-derived CDR1 and CDR2 are SNHLY and FYNNEI. The CDR3 is 13 amino acids. CDR3 nucleotide sequence: TGTGCCAGCAGTGAAGTTAGAGCGGGGGATGGGGTCTTC. This encodes CASSEVRAGDGVF. Combining the CDR3 with reference TRBV2 and TRBJ2-1 gives the whole variable domain EPEVTQTPSHQVTQMGQEVILRCVPISNHLYFYWYRQILGQKVEFLVSFYNNEISEKSEIFDDQFSVERPDGSNFTLKIRSTKLEDSAMYFCASSEVRAGDGVFGPGTRLTVL.

V is TRBV24-1 and J is TRBJ2-3, with 7 bases that match TRBD1. Germline lookup yields CDR1 KGHDR and CDR2 SFDVKD. The CDR3 has 16 amino acids. Unmatched junction bases numbered 7, after V lost 2 bases and J lost 3 bases. CDR3 DNA sequence: TGTGCCACCAGTGATTACATGACAGGGCGGACAGATACGCAGTATTTT. Residues: CATSDYMTGRTDTQYF.

This chain uses TRBV5-4 with TRBJ2-1; D possibly uses TRBD1 or TRBD2 (5 bases each). CDR1 is SGHNT, CDR2 YYREEE, per germline (reference sequence). V gave up 0 bases and J gave up 5 bases, with 15 bases separating them. The CDR3 totals 16 residues. The CDR3 DNA follows: TGTGCCAGCAGCTTGGAAAGACGGGGCAGGAACAATGAGCAGTTCTTC. The encoded protein is CASSLERRGRNNEQFF. Using reference TRBV5-4 and TRBJ2-1 for the parts outside the CDR3, the full variable domain is ETGVTQSPTHLIKTRGQQVTLRCSSQSGHNTVSWYQQALGQGPQFIFQYYREEENGRGNFPPRFSGLQFPNYSSELNVNALELDDSALYLCASSLERRGRNNEQFFGPGTRLTVL.

The chain uses TRBV7-9 and TRBJ2-1; 10 positions agree with TRBD2. CDR3 length: 14 residues. Germline CDR1 and CDR2: SEHNR and FQNEAQ (reference sequence). V shed 3 bases, J shed 10 bases, and the junction held 6 bases outside the gene matches. CDR3 residues: CASSFLAGGDEQFF. CDR3 coding DNA: TGTGCCAGCAGCTTTTTAGCGGGAGGAGACGAGCAGTTCTTC. Using reference TRBV7-9 and TRBJ2-1 for the parts outside the CDR3, the full variable domain is DTGVSQNPRHKITKRGQNVTFRCDPISEHNRLYWYRQTLGQGPEFLTYFQNEAQLEKSRLLSDRFSAERPKGSFSTLEIQRTEQGDSAMYLCASSFLAGGDEQFFGPGTRLTVL.

The chain carries TRBV25-1 and TRBJ2-5; D may be TRBD2 (6 bases). This CDR3 has 14 amino acids. Trimming pared 0 bases from V and 7 bases from J, leaving 12 bases between. The germline CDR1 and CDR2 sequences are MGHDK and SYGVNS. The DNA for the CDR3 is TGTGCCAGCAGTGAATATGGCGGGATATGGACCCAGTACTTC. Encoded protein: CASSEYGGIWTQYF.